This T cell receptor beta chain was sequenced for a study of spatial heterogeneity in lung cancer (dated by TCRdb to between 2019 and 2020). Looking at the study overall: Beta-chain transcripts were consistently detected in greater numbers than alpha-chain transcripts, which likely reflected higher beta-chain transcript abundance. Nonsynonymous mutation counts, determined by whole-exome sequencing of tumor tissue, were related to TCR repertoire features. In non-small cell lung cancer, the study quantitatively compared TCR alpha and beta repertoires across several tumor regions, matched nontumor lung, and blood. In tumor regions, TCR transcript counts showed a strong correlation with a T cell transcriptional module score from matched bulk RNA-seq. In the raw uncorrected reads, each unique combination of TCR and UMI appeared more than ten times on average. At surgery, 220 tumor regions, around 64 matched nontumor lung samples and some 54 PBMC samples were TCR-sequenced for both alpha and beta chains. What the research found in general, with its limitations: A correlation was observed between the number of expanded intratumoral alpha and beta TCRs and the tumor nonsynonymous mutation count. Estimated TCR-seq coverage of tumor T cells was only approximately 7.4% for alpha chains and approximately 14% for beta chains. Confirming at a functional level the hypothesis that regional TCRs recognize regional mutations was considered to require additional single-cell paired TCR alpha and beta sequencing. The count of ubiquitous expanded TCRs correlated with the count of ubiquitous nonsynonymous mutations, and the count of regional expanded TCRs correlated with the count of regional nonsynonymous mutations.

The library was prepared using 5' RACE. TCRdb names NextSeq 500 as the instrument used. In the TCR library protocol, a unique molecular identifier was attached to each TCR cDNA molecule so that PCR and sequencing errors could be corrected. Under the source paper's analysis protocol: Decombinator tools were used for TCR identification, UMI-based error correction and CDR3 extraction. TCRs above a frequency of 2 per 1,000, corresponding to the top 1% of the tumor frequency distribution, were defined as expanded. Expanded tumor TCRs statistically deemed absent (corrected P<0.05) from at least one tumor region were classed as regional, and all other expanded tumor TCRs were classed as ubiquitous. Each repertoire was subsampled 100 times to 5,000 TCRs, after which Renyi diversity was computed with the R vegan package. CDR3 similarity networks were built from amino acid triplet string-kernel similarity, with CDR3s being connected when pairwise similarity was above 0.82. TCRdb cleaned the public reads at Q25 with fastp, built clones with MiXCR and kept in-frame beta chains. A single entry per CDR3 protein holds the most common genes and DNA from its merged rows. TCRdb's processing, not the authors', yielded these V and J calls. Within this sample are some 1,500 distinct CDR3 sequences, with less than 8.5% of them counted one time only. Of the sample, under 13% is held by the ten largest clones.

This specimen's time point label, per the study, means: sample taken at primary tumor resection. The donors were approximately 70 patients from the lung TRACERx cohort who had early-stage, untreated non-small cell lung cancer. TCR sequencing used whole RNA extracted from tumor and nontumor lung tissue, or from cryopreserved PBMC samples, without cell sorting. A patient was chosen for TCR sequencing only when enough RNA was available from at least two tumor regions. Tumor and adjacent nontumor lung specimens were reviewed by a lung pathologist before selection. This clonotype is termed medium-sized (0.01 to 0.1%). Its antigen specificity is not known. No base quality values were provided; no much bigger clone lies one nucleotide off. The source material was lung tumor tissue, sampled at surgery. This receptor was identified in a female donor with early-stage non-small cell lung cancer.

The sequenced DNA: TGTGCCAGCAGCTTAGAGGCGGGGGGCAATCAGCCCCAGCATTTT. Its protein reads: CASSLEAGGNQPQHF. Recombination connected TRBV7-2 to TRBJ1-5; possibly the D gene is TRBD1, per 5 matching bases. A distance of 9 bases separates the germline ends of V and J, which lose 1 base and 2 bases respectively. The germline V gene provides CDR1 SGHTA and CDR2 FQGNSA. Counted from cysteine to phenylalanine, this CDR3 has 15 amino acids. The retained sequence is limited to the CDR3, 45 bases, with the frame set at the first base.